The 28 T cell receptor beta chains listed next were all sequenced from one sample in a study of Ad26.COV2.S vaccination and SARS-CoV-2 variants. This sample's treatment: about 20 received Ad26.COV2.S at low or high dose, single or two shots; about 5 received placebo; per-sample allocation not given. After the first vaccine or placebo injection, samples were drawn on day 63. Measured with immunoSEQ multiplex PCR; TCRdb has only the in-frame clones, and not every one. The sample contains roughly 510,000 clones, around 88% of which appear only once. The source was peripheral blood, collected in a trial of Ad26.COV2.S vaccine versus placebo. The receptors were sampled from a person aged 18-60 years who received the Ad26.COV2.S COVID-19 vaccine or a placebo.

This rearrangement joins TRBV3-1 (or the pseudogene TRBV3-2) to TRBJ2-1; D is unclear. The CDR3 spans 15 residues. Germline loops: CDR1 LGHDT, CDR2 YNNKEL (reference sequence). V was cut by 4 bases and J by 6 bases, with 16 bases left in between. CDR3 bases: TGTGCCAGCAGCCCTACGAAGAAGAGCCCCAATGAGCAGTTCTTC. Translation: CASSPTKKSPNEQFF.

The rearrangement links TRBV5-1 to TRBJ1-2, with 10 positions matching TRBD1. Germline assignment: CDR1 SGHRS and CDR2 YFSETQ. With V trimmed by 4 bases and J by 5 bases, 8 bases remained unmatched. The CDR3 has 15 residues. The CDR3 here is CASSPGDRGSYGYTF. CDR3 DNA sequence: TGCGCCAGCAGCCCCGGGGACAGGGGATCTTATGGCTACACCTTC.

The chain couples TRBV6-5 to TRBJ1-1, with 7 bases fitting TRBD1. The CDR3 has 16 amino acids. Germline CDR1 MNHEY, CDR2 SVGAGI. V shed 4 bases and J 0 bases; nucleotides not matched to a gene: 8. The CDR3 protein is CASSSRTGLMNTEAFF. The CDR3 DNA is TGTGCCAGCAGTTCCCGGACAGGCCTCATGAACACTGAAGCTTTCTTT.

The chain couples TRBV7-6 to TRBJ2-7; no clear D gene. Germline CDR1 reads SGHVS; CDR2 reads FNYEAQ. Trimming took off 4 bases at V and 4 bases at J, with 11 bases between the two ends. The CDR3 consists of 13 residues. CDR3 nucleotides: TGTGCCAGCAGCTCTGGCGTCTCTTACGAGCAGTACTTC. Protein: CASSSGVSYEQYF. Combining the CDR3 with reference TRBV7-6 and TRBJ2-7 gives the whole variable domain GAGVSQSPRYKVTKRGQDVALRCDPISGHVSLYWYRQALGQGPEFLTYFNYEAQQDKSGLPNDRFSAERPEGSISTLTIQRTEQRDSAMYRCASSSGVSYEQYFGPGTRLTVT.

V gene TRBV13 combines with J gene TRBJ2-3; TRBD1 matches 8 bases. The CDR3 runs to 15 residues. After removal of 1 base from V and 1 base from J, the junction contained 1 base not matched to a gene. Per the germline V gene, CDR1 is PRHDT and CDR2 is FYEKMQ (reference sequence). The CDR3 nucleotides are TGTGCCAGCAGCTTAGCGGGACAGGGCACAGATACGCAGTATTTT. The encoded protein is CASSLAGQGTDTQYF.

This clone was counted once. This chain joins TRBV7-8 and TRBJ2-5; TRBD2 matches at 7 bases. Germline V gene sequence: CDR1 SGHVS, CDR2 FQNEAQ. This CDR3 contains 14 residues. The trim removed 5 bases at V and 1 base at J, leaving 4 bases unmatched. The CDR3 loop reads CASSARTSQETQYF. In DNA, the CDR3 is TGTGCCAGCAGCGCCAGGACTAGCCAAGAGACCCAGTACTTC.

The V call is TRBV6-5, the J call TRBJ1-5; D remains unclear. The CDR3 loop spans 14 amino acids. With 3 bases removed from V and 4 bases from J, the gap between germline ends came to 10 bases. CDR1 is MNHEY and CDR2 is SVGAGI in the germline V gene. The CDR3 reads CASSYTGLNQPQHF. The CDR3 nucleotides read TGTGCCAGCAGTTATACGGGGTTAAATCAGCCCCAGCATTTT.

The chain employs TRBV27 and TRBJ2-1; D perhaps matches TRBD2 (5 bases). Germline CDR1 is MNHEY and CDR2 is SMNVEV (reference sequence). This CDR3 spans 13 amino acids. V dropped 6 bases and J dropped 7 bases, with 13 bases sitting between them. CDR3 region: CASSESGKNEQFF. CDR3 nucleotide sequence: TGTGCCAGCAGCGAATCGGGAAAAAATGAGCAGTTCTTC.

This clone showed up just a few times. This CDR3 is CASEEWGLVVGEQYF. CDR3 bases: TGTGCCAGCGAGGAGTGGGGACTCGTCGTGGGCGAGCAGTACTTC. The rearrangement joins TRBV7-9 to TRBJ2-7, with D possibly being TRBD2 (6 bases). V was shortened by 8 bases and J by 6 bases, with 23 bases between the two germline ends. Germline V gene sequence: CDR1 SEHNR, CDR2 FQNEAQ (reference sequence). This CDR3 is 15 amino acids long.

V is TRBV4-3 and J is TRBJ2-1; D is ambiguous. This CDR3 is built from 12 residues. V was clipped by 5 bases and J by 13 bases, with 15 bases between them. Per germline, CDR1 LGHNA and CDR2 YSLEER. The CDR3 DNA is TGCGCCAGCAGCGCCGTGAGTGACGCACAGTTCTTC. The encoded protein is CASSAVSDAQFF.

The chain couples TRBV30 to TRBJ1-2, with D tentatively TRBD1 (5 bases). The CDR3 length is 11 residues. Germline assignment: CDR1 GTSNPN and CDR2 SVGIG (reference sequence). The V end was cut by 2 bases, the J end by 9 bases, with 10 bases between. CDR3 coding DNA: TGTGCCTGGAGTTTCAGGGAGAGCTACACCTTC. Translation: CAWSFRESYTF.

DNA for the CDR3: TGTGCCAGCAGCTTAGCAAGCGGGGGACACTCCTACAATGAGCAGTTCTTC. Protein: CASSLASGGHSYNEQFF. This chain uses TRBV7-2 with TRBJ2-1, with 8 bases fitting TRBD2. Per germline, CDR1 SGHTA and CDR2 FQGNSA. The CDR3 extends over 17 amino acids. J gave up 0 bases and V 0 bases, and 4 bases lay outside the gene matches.

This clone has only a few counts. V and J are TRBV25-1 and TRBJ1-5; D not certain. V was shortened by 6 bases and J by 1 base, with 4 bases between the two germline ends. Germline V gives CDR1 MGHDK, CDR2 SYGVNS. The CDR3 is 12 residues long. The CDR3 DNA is TGTGCCAGCAGCATAAGCAATCAGCCCCAGCATTTT. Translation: CASSISNQPQHF.

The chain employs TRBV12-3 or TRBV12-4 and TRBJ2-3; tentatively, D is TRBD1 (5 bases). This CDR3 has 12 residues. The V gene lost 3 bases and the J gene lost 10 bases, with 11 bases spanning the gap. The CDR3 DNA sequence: TGTGCCAGCAGTTTCCTCAGGGTGGCGCAGTATTTT. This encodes CASSFLRVAQYF.

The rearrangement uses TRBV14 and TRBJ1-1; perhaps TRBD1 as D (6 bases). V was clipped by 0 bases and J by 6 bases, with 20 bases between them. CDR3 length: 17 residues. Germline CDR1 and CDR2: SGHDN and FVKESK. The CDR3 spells CASSQDYRGQRGSEAFF. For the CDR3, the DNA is TGTGCCAGCAGCCAAGATTATCGGGGACAAAGGGGCTCTGAAGCTTTCTTT.

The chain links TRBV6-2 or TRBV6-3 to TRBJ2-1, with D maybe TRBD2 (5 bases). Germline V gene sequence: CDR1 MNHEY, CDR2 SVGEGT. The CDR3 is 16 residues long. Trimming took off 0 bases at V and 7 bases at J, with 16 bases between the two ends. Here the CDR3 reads CASSYSTRSVENEQFF. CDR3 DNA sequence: TGTGCCAGCAGTTACTCAACTAGGTCGGTTGAAAATGAGCAGTTCTTC.

The CDR3 nucleotides read TGTGCCAGCAGTGAATCAAAAATTGGGTGGACTAATGAAAAACTGTTTTTT. Its translation is CASSESKIGWTNEKLFF. The chain carries TRBV25-1 and TRBJ1-4; no clear D. Germline CDR1 reads MGHDK; CDR2 reads SYGVNS. Trimming removed 1 base from V and 2 bases from J, with 14 bases in between. The CDR3 is made up of 17 amino acids. The full variable domain, completed using reference TRBV25-1 and TRBJ1-4, is EADIYQTPRYLVIGTGKKITLECSQTMGHDKMYWYQQDPGMELHLIHYSYGVNSTEKGDLSSESTVSRIRTEHFPLTLESARPSHTSQYLCASSESKIGWTNEKLFFGSGTQLSVL.

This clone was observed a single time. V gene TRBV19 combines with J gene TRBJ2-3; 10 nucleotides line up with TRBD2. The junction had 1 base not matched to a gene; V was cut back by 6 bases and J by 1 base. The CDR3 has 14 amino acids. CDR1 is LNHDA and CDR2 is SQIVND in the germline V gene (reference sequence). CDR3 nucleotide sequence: TGTGCCAGTAGGGGGACTAGCGGCACAGATACGCAGTATTTT. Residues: CASRGTSGTDTQYF.

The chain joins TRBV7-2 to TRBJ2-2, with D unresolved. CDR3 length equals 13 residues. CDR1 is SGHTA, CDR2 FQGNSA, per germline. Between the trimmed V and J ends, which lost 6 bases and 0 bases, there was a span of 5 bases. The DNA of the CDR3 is TGTGCCAGCAGAGTTTCGAACACCGGGGAGCTGTTTTTT. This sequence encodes CASRVSNTGELFF.

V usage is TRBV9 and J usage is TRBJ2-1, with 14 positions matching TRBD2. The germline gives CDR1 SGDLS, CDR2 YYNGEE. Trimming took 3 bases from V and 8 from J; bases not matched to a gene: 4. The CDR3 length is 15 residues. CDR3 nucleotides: TGTGCCAGCAGCGAGGGGACTAGCGGGAGCTATGAGCAGTTCTTC. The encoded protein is CASSEGTSGSYEQFF.

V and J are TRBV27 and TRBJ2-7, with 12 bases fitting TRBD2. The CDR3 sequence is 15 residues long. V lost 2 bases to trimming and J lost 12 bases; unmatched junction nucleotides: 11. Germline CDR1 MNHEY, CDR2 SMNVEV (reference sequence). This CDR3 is CASSLDWASGRAPYF. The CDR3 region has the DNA TGTGCCAGCAGTTTAGATTGGGCTAGCGGGAGGGCCCCGTACTTC.

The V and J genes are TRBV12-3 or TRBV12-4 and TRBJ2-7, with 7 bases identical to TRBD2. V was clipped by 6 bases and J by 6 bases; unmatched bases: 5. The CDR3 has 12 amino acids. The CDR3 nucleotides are TGTGCCAGCAGCCCTTGGGGGGGCGAGCAGTACTTC. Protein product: CASSPWGGEQYF.

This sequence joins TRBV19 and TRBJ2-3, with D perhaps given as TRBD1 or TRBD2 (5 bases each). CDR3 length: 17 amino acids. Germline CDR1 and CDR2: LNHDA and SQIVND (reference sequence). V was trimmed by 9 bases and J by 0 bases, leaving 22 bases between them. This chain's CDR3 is CASRSGPTFTSTDTQYF. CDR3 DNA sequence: TGTGCCAGCCGATCGGGACCCACCTTTACTAGCACAGATACGCAGTATTTT. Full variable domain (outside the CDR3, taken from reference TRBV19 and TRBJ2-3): DGGITQSPKYLFRKEGQNVTLSCEQNLNHDAMYWYRQDPGQGLRLIYYSQIVNDFQKGDIAEGYSVSREKKESFPLTVTSAQKNPTAFYLCASRSGPTFTSTDTQYFGPGTRLTVL.

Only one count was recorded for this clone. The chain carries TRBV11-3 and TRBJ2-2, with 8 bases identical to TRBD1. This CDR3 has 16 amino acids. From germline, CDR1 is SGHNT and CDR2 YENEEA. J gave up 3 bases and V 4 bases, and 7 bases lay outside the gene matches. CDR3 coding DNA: TGTGCCAGCAGCTCCGCAGGGGGCAGGGACACCGGGGAGCTGTTTTTT. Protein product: CASSSAGGRDTGELFF.

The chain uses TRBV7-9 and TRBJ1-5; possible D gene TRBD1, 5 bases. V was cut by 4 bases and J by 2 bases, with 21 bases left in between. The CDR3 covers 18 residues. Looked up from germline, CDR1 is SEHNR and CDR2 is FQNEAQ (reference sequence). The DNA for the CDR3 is TGTGCCAGCAGCTCCGGGTACGCGGGACCGCGAGGCAATCAGCCCCAGCATTTT. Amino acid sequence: CASSSGYAGPRGNQPQHF. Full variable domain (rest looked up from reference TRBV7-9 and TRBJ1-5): DTGVSQNPRHKITKRGQNVTFRCDPISEHNRLYWYRQTLGQGPEFLTYFQNEAQLEKSRLLSDRFSAERPKGSFSTLEIQRTEQGDSAMYLCASSSGYAGPRGNQPQHFGDGTRLSIL.

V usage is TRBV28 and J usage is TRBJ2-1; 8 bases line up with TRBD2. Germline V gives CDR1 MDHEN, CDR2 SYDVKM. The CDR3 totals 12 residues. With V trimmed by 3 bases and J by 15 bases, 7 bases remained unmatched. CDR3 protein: CASSFREGRGFF. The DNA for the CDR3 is TGTGCCAGCAGTTTCCGGGAGGGCCGTGGGTTCTTC.

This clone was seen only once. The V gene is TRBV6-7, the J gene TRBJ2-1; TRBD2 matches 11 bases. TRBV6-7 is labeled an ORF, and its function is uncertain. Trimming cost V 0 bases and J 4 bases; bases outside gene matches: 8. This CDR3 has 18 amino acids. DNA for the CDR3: TGTGCCAGCAGTTACTCGGGGGCGGGACTAGCGGATTACAATGAGCAGTTCTTC. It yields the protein CASSYSGAGLADYNEQFF.

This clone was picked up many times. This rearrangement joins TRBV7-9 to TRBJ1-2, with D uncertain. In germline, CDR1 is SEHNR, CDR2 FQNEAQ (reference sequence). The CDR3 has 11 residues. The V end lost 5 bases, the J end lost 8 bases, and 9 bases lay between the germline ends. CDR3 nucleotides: TGTGCCAGCAGCCAGGCCGGGGGCTACACCTTC. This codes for CASSQAGGYTF.